This note documents a single T cell receptor (beta chain) sequence. What it binds is unknown. PCR was performed a second time for about 7 to 11 cycles using a sample-barcoded 5' primer and a J-beta primer mix. Every molecule of cDNA carried a tag from a template-switch adaptor with 12 random nucleotides. Via MiXCR, TCRdb re-called the 5' RACE reads, giving one row per CDR3 protein. The sample includes 1.2 million to 1.5 million distinct CDR3 sequences, roughly 40% of them seen just once. The sample is drawn from a study of blood T cells in healthy people across ages. Study-level information: Per two T cells, template switching captured roughly one barcoded beta molecule.

Notes on the study in general: Per-million-T-cell TCR beta diversity fell roughly linearly with age.

The specimen was blood. The receptor's source is a woman between 18 and 29 years old in good health.

The CDR3, as DNA: TGTGCCAGCAGCCACATTGCGGGGGGCGAACAAGAGACCCAGTACTTC. Translating it yields CASSHIAGGEQETQYF. This chain joins TRBV7-2 and TRBJ2-5; TRBD2 matches at 8 bases. This CDR3 spans 16 amino acids. The germline V gene encodes CDR1 SGHTA and CDR2 FQGNSA. V dropped 5 bases and J dropped 2; count of bases not matched to a gene: 10.